A selection of T cell receptor beta chains follows, all from one sample in a study of blood T cell repertoires in COVID-19. Only in-frame clones appear in the TCRdb table, and some are missing; sequencing was by immunoSEQ multiplex PCR. The sample contains some 320,000 clones, 85% of which appear only once. The sample was peripheral blood. The receptors here all came from a human donor in a cohort sampled during active COVID-19. The CDR3 runs from the conserved cysteine through the conserved F or W. A D gene is named only where the DNA matches it firmly. Clone size appears in some rows only: once, few, many, or a class for an expanded clone.

d_gene	v_gene	abundance	j_gene	CDR3aa	CDR3nt
TRBD1	TRBV5-5	.	TRBJ1-1	CASSLEQGDTEAFF	TGTGCCAGCAGCTTAGAACAGGGGGACACTGAAGCTTTCTTT
TRBD2	TRBV6-5	.	TRBJ2-3	CASSYTSGGWDTQYF	TGTGCCAGCAGTTATACTAGCGGGGGTTGGGATACGCAGTATTTT
TRBD1	TRBV6-5	.	TRBJ2-3	CASRDGTVVTDTQYF	TGTGCCAGCAGGGATGGGACAGTAGTCACAGATACGCAGTATTTT
TRBD1	TRBV10-2	.	TRBJ2-1	CASSDFRGSEQFF	TGCGCCAGCAGTGACTTCAGGGGGTCGGAGCAGTTCTTC
TRBD1	TRBV4-1	.	TRBJ2-7	CASSPRDSSYEQYF	TGCGCCAGCAGCCCCCGGGACAGCTCCTACGAGCAGTACTTC
.	TRBV12-3/TRBV12-4	.	TRBJ2-7	CASRTGNSYEQYF	TGTGCCAGCAGAACAGGGAACTCCTACGAGCAGTACTTC
TRBD1	TRBV18	few	TRBJ2-1	CASSPPGTGIAQWEQFF	TGTGCCAGCTCACCACCGGGGACAGGGATCGCCCAATGGGAGCAGTTCTTC
.	TRBV5-1	.	TRBJ2-5	CASSAVETQYF	TGCGCCAGCAGCGCGGTGGAGACCCAGTACTTC
.	TRBV2	.	TRBJ1-2	CASSERGGSNYGYTF	TGTGCCAGCAGTGAACGCGGCGGCTCTAACTATGGCTACACCTTC
.	TRBV2	.	TRBJ2-6	CASGRVAGANVLTF	TGTGCCAGCGGGCGGGTAGCTGGGGCCAACGTCCTGACTTTC
.	TRBV6-5	.	TRBJ1-2	CASSRQNYGYTF	TGTGCCAGCAGCCGACAGAACTATGGCTACACCTTC
TRBD2	TRBV7-3	.	TRBJ2-1	CASSGPGLVNEQFF	TGTGCCAGCAGCGGGCCGGGACTAGTCAATGAGCAGTTCTTC
TRBD1	TRBV30	.	TRBJ2-7	CAWSRDRSYEQYF	TGTGCCTGGAGTCGGGACAGGAGCTACGAGCAGTACTTC
TRBD1	TRBV13	.	TRBJ1-1	CASSPKGQMMNTEAFF	TGTGCCAGCAGCCCCAAGGGACAGATGATGAACACTGAAGCTTTCTTT
.	TRBV7-9	.	TRBJ1-6	CASSSDGQNSPLHF	TGTGCCAGCAGCTCGGACGGACAAAATTCACCCCTCCACTTT
TRBD1	TRBV6-5	.	TRBJ2-7	CASSYSRGQGAYEQYF	TGTGCCAGCAGTTACTCCCGGGGACAGGGTGCCTACGAGCAGTACTTC
.	TRBV7-8	.	TRBJ1-2	CASSLATDANYGYTF	TGTGCCAGCAGCTTAGCGACAGATGCTAACTATGGCTACACCTTC
.	TRBV20-1	.	TRBJ1-2	CSARAEGGYTF	TGCAGTGCTAGGGCGGAGGGTGGCTACACCTTC
.	TRBV5-8	.	TRBJ1-2	CASSLEGGGVGYTF	TGTGCCAGCAGCTTGGAAGGGGGGGGAGTCGGCTACACCTTC
.	TRBV14	.	TRBJ2-7	CASSQDPDSYEQYF	TGTGCCAGCAGCCAAGACCCCGACAGTTACGAGCAGTACTTC
TRBD2	TRBV6-5	many	TRBJ2-7	CASSPTGGSYEQYF	TGTGCCAGCAGTCCCACCGGGGGGTCCTACGAGCAGTACTTC
TRBD2	TRBV7-3	few	TRBJ2-3	CASSLGAGLTDTQYF	TGTGCCAGCAGCTTAGGAGCGGGGTTGACAGATACGCAGTATTTT
.	TRBV24-1	.	TRBJ2-2	CATSDFGRGVRNTGELFF	TGTGCCACCAGTGATTTCGGCAGGGGAGTAAGGAACACCGGGGAGCTGTTTTTT
.	TRBV7-9	.	TRBJ2-3	CASSATTGDTQYF	TGTGCCAGCAGCGCAACGACTGGAGATACGCAGTATTTT
TRBD1	TRBV11-3	.	TRBJ1-1	CASSARYRGRDTEAFF	TGTGCCAGCAGCGCTCGTTACAGGGGTCGGGACACTGAAGCTTTCTTT